Presented here are 13 T cell receptor beta chains from one specimen sequenced in a study of blood T cell repertoires in COVID-19. Profiling relied on immunoSEQ multiplex PCR, and the TCRdb table lists in-frame clones only, not all of them. The sample carries about 120,000 clones, around 78% recorded once. The specimen was peripheral blood. Source of these receptors: a man in his 70s with acute or convalescent COVID-19.

The genes are TRBV7-3 and TRBJ2-1; maybe TRBD1 (6 bases). V gave up 5 bases and J gave up 3 bases, with 8 bases separating them. CDR3 length equals 13 residues. The V gene's germline CDR1 is SGHTA and CDR2 FQGTGA. Here the CDR3 DNA reads TGTGCCAGCAGCCGGGACAACTACAATGAGCAGTTCTTC. Encoded protein: CASSRDNYNEQFF.

V usage is TRBV5-5 and J usage is TRBJ2-3, with D perhaps matching TRBD1 (6 bases). Trimming left V 2 bases short and J 2 bases short, with 9 bases between. This CDR3 contains 14 residues. Germline lookup yields CDR1 SGHKS and CDR2 YYEKEE (reference sequence). The chain's CDR3 is CASSFGQNTDTQYF. CDR3 nucleotide sequence: TGTGCCAGCAGCTTTGGACAGAACACAGATACGCAGTATTTT.

V usage is TRBV19 and J usage is TRBJ1-2; 7 bases align to TRBD1. This CDR3 spans 16 amino acids. The germline V gene encodes CDR1 LNHDA and CDR2 SQIVND (reference sequence). The J segment lost 0 bases and the V segment lost 8 bases, leaving 12 bases of the junction unmatched. The CDR3 is CASEANRQGANYGYTF. The CDR3 nucleotides are TGTGCCAGTGAAGCGAATCGACAGGGAGCTAACTATGGCTACACCTTC.

This clone occurred once. The rearrangement joins TRBV9 to TRBJ2-6; 12 bases match TRBD1. From germline, CDR1 is SGDLS and CDR2 YYNGEE. CDR3 length: 19 amino acids. Trimming removed 1 base from V and 4 bases from J; junction bases left unmatched: 9. The CDR3 DNA is TGTGCCAGCAGCGTAACCGGGACAGGGGGCTCAACGGGGGCCAACGTCCTGACTTTC. It yields the protein CASSVTGTGGSTGANVLTF.

This clone appeared a few times. V gene TRBV7-2 combines with J gene TRBJ2-1; 8 bases match TRBD2. Germline V lookup: CDR1 SGHTA, CDR2 FQGNSA. The ends lost 1 base at V and 2 bases at J; junction bases unmatched: 4. This CDR3 comprises 16 residues. The CDR3 DNA follows: TGTGCCAGCAGCTTAGACCCAGCGGGGGCCTACAATGAGCAGTTCTTC. This encodes CASSLDPAGAYNEQFF.

The chain employs TRBV3-1 (or the pseudogene TRBV3-2) and TRBJ1-5; no clear D gene. The CDR3 is 15 residues long. Deletions cut 1 base from V and 3 bases from J, with 10 bases between. Looked up from germline, CDR1 is LGHDT and CDR2 is YNNKEL (reference sequence). The CDR3 region has the DNA TGTGCCAGCAGCCAAGCTTTCGGGAACAATCAGCCCCAGCATTTT. It translates to CASSQAFGNNQPQHF.

This clone has only a few counts. The V call is TRBV7-8, the J call TRBJ1-2; 8 bases fit TRBD1. The CDR3 is 15 residues long. Unmatched junction bases numbered 6, after V lost 5 bases and J lost 1 base. Germline V gene lookup returns CDR1 SGHVS and CDR2 FQNEAQ. CDR3 region: CASSSLTGDNYGYTF. In DNA form, the CDR3 reads TGTGCCAGCAGCAGCTTGACAGGGGATAACTATGGCTACACCTTC. Combining the CDR3 with reference TRBV7-8 and TRBJ1-2 gives the whole variable domain GAGVSQSPRYKVAKRGQDVALRCDPISGHVSLFWYQQALGQGPEFLTYFQNEAQLDKSGLPSDRFFAERPEGSVSTLKIQRTQQEDSAVYLCASSSLTGDNYGYTFGSGTRLTVV.

V gene TRBV9 combines with J gene TRBJ1-1, with unresolved D. Germline loops: CDR1 SGDLS, CDR2 YYNGEE. This CDR3 spans 13 amino acids. V was pared by 0 bases and J by 5 bases, with 8 bases between. CDR3 in DNA: TGTGCCAGCAGCGTAGATCCCGGGACTGAAGCTTTCTTT. It translates to CASSVDPGTEAFF.

The J gene is TRBJ1-6, the V gene TRBV11-2, with D unclear. Trimming removed 5 bases at V and 10 bases at J, with 12 bases between. This CDR3 region has 13 residues. The germline CDR1 and CDR2 sequences are SGHAT and FQNNGV. The CDR3 loop reads CASSPGSPSPLHF. The CDR3 region has the DNA TGTGCCAGCAGCCCTGGTAGTCCGTCACCCCTCCACTTT.

The rearrangement links TRBV11-3 to TRBJ1-1; 8 bases match TRBD1. Germline CDR1 is SGHNT and CDR2 is YENEEA. J was trimmed by 10 bases and V by 4 bases; bases with no gene match: 8. This CDR3 region has 13 residues. The CDR3 DNA reads as TGTGCCAGCAGCTCCCGGACAGGGTTTCCAGCTTTCTTT. Translating gives CASSSRTGFPAFF. The variable domain in full, with the rest retrieved from reference TRBV11-3 and TRBJ1-1, is EAGVVQSPRYKIIEKKQPVAFWCNPISGHNTLYWYLQNLGQGPELLIRYENEEAVDDSQLPKDRFSAERLKGVDSTLKIQPAELGDSAVYLCASSSRTGFPAFFGQGTRLTVV.

This clone was observed a single time. At the DNA level, this CDR3 is encoded by other sequences in the same sample as well. The gene calls are TRBV7-2 and TRBJ1-2; a weak D match, TRBD1 (6 bases). The CDR3 has 14 residues. Per germline, CDR1 SGHTA and CDR2 FQGNSA. V was trimmed by 3 bases and J by 2 bases, leaving 10 bases between them. In DNA form, the CDR3 reads TGTGCCAGCAGCTTGGACAGCTTAAACTATGGCTACACCTTC. Translation gives CASSLDSLNYGYTF. Drawing the rest from reference TRBV7-2 and TRBJ1-2, the complete variable domain is GAGVSQSPSNKVTEKGKDVELRCDPISGHTALYWYRQSLGQGLEFLIYFQGNSAPDKSGLPSDRFSAERTGGSVSTLTIQRTQQEDSAVYLCASSLDSLNYGYTFGSGTRLTVV.

The rearrangement joins TRBV3-1 (or the pseudogene TRBV3-2) to TRBJ2-3; unclear D gene. The CDR3 is 15 residues long. Germline V gives CDR1 LGHDT, CDR2 YNNKEL (reference sequence). V was shortened by 0 bases and J by 2 bases, with 9 bases between the two germline ends. In DNA form, the CDR3 reads TGTGCCAGCAGCCAAGATATTCAGATCACAGATACGCAGTATTTT. This encodes CASSQDIQITDTQYF.

The V and J genes are TRBV4-1 and TRBJ1-5; 8 bases fit TRBD1. The CDR3 length is 15 residues. CDR1 and CDR2 (germline): MGHRA, YSYEKL. V lost 5 bases to trimming and J lost 0 bases; unmatched junction nucleotides: 3. CDR3 loop: CASSSGQGSNQPQHF. CDR3 coding DNA: TGCGCCAGCAGCTCCGGACAGGGTAGCAATCAGCCCCAGCATTTT.